Below, 19 T cell receptor beta chains from the same sample are listed, as sequenced in a study of T-cell memory formation after mild COVID-19. Via MiXCR, TCRdb re-called the 5' RACE reads, giving one row per CDR3 protein. Of 270,000 or so distinct CDR3 sequences listed, over 15% are singletons. Sample: PBMCs or a T cell subset sorted from them (not recorded which). The receptors were sampled from a man aged 18 to 29 who had mild COVID-19 (a few samples of this study predate the infection). Cell type and time point are not known.

J is TRBJ1-2 and V is TRBV12-3 or TRBV12-4; TRBD1 matches at 7 bases. CDR3 length: 15 amino acids. The trim removed 8 bases at V and 6 bases at J, leaving 15 bases unmatched. The CDR3, as DNA: TGTGCCAGCGGCCATCCCGACAGGGAGGCAAATGGCTACACCTTC. Its translation: CASGHPDREANGYTF.

The chain is built from TRBV9 and TRBJ2-4, with D possibly TRBD1 on 6 matching bases. CDR3 size: 13 residues. Germline CDR1 SGDLS, CDR2 YYNGEE. Trimming stripped 2 bases from V and 7 bases from J, with 10 bases between. The CDR3 sequence is CASSVGTLNIQYF. The DNA of the CDR3 is TGTGCCAGCAGCGTGGGGACATTGAACATTCAGTACTTC. The whole variable domain, filled in from reference TRBV9 and TRBJ2-4, reads DSGVTQTPKHLITATGQRVTLRCSPRSGDLSVYWYQQSLDQGLQFLIQYYNGEERAKGNILERFSAQQFPDLHSELNLSSLELGDSALYFCASSVGTLNIQYFGAGTRLSVL.

This clonotype was picked up a small number of times. The chain recombines TRBV5-1 with TRBJ2-5; TRBD2 matches 14 bases. Germline CDR1 and CDR2: SGHRS and YFSETQ. The V segment lost 4 bases and the J segment 1 base; nucleotides outside the gene matches: 3. The CDR3 is 16 amino acids. CDR3 protein: CASSQTSGGAQETQYF. CDR3 nucleotides: TGCGCCAGCAGCCAGACTAGCGGGGGGGCCCAAGAGACCCAGTACTTC.

The chain combines TRBV9 with TRBJ1-5; possible D gene TRBD1, 5 bases. The CDR3 length is 15 residues. V lost 0 bases to trimming and J lost 4 bases, with 11 bases between them. Germline V CDR1 and CDR2: SGDLS, YYNGEE. The CDR3: CASSVGGTSNQPQHF. The CDR3 nucleotides are TGTGCCAGCAGCGTAGGAGGGACTAGTAATCAGCCCCAGCATTTT. Using reference TRBV9 and TRBJ1-5 for the parts outside the CDR3, the full variable domain is DSGVTQTPKHLITATGQRVTLRCSPRSGDLSVYWYQQSLDQGLQFLIQYYNGEERAKGNILERFSAQQFPDLHSELNLSSLELGDSALYFCASSVGGTSNQPQHFGDGTRLSIL.

The rearrangement joins TRBV6-5 to TRBJ1-2; D is uncertain. The V end was cut by 0 bases, the J end by 4 bases, with 12 bases between. CDR1 and CDR2 from the germline V gene are MNHEY and SVGAGI. There are 15 residues in the CDR3. The CDR3 nucleotides read TGTGCCAGCAGTTACTCTCCGGTACGAGCCTATGGCTACACCTTC. It specifies CASSYSPVRAYGYTF.

Ten or more counts support this clonotype. This chain joins TRBV3-1 and TRBJ2-1; D remains unclear. This CDR3 contains 15 residues. Trimming cost V 0 bases and J 1 base, with 7 bases left between them. Germline CDR1 and CDR2: LGHDT and YNNKEL (reference sequence). CDR3 nucleotide sequence: TGTGCCAGCAGCCAAGAAACCGGGTCCTACAATGAGCAGTTCTTC. Translated, it gives CASSQETGSYNEQFF.

The chain links TRBV6-5 to TRBJ2-5; 11 bases are a match to TRBD1. The CDR3 sequence is 15 residues long. The trim removed 5 bases at V and 5 bases at J, leaving 7 bases unmatched. Germline CDR1 MNHEY, CDR2 SVGAGI. This chain's CDR3 is CASSEGQGAWETQYF. In nucleotides, the CDR3 is TGTGCCAGCAGTGAAGGACAGGGGGCTTGGGAGACCCAGTACTTC.

The gene calls are TRBV7-9 and TRBJ1-3; D unresolved. This CDR3 comprises 15 residues. Germline values: CDR1 SEHNR, CDR2 FQNEAQ (reference sequence). The germline V and J ends were trimmed by 1 base and 0 bases, with 7 bases remaining between them. The CDR3 DNA reads TGTGCCAGCAGCTTAGAGGGCGTCTCTGGAAACACCATATATTTT. Translated: CASSLEGVSGNTIYF. Full variable domain (rest looked up from reference TRBV7-9 and TRBJ1-3): DTGVSQNPRHKITKRGQNVTFRCDPISEHNRLYWYRQTLGQGPEFLTYFQNEAQLEKSRLLSDRFSAERPKGSFSTLEIQRTEQGDSAMYLCASSLEGVSGNTIYFGEGSWLTVV.

This clonotype was counted only a few times. CDR3 region: CASRENQPQHF. The CDR3 DNA reads TGTGCCAGCAGGGAAAATCAGCCCCAGCATTTT. V gene TRBV5-6 combines with J gene TRBJ1-5; unclear D gene. V was shortened by 5 bases and J by 4 bases, with 4 bases between the two germline ends. The CDR3 runs 11 residues. Germline V gene data show CDR1 as SGHDT and CDR2 as YYEEEE.

This clonotype was seen a few times. This rearrangement joins TRBV28 to TRBJ2-3, with TRBD2 identical over 14 bases. The CDR3 spans 19 residues. The trim removed 6 bases at V and 1 base at J, leaving 12 bases unmatched. Per germline, CDR1 MDHEN and CDR2 SYDVKM. The CDR3 bases are TGTGCCAGCAGCAACCCTGGGACTAGCGGGGGAAAGCGCACAGATACGCAGTATTTT. Residues: CASSNPGTSGGKRTDTQYF.

This clonotype has a handful of counts. The chain is built from TRBV5-1 and TRBJ2-1, with a tentative D call TRBD1 (5 bases). This CDR3 contains 14 residues. Germline CDR1 reads SGHRS; CDR2 reads YFSETQ. Trimming pared 0 bases from V and 4 bases from J, leaving 8 bases between. The CDR3 spells CASSLGTKYNEQFF. The CDR3 DNA reads TGCGCCAGCAGCTTGGGGACAAAATACAATGAGCAGTTCTTC.

The chain uses TRBV15 and TRBJ2-3; D possibly corresponds to TRBD1 (5 bases). The CDR3 contains 15 residues. Germline V CDR1 and CDR2: LNHNV, YYDKDF (reference sequence). V was pared by 1 base and J by 0 bases, with 8 bases between. Written as DNA, the CDR3 is TGTGCCACCAGCAGAGGACAGAGAAGCACAGATACGCAGTATTTT. Its protein product is CATSRGQRSTDTQYF.

The rearrangement links TRBV5-5 to TRBJ1-6; a possible D gene is TRBD1 (5 bases). V dropped 2 bases and J dropped 8 bases, with 14 bases sitting between them. CDR3 length equals 15 residues. In germline, CDR1 is SGHKS, CDR2 YYEKEE (reference sequence). This chain's CDR3 is CASSFGGDLYSPLHF. CDR3 DNA sequence: TGTGCCAGCAGCTTCGGGGGAGACCTATATTCACCCCTCCACTTT.

This clonotype was observed a few times. The chain links TRBV7-3 to TRBJ1-2; D not certain. Germline loops: CDR1 SGHTA, CDR2 FQGTGA. The length of the CDR3 is 13 residues. V lost 6 bases to trimming and J lost 0 bases, with 8 bases between them. CDR3 region: CASRFVANYGYTF. CDR3 bases: TGTGCCAGCAGATTTGTGGCTAACTATGGCTACACCTTC.

This clonotype was counted a few times. The chain employs TRBV10-3 and TRBJ2-3; 8 bases line up with TRBD2. Trimming cost V 2 bases and J 3 bases; bases outside gene matches: 4. CDR3 length: 15 amino acids. Germline CDR1 reads ENHRY; CDR2 reads SYGVKD. The CDR3 DNA reads TGTGCCATCAGTGAGCCCGGGAGGGGAACAGATACGCAGTATTTT. Translating gives CAISEPGRGTDTQYF.

The genes are TRBV9 and TRBJ1-1; D unresolved. Trimming removed 2 bases at V and 1 base at J, with 6 bases between. Germline V lookup: CDR1 SGDLS, CDR2 YYNGEE. The CDR3 contains 13 residues. CDR3 in amino acids: CASSVARNTEAFF. The CDR3 DNA follows: TGTGCCAGCAGCGTGGCCAGGAACACTGAAGCTTTCTTT. The full variable domain, rest sourced from reference TRBV9 and TRBJ1-1, is DSGVTQTPKHLITATGQRVTLRCSPRSGDLSVYWYQQSLDQGLQFLIQYYNGEERAKGNILERFSAQQFPDLHSELNLSSLELGDSALYFCASSVARNTEAFFGQGTRLTVV.

This clonotype was counted only a few times. This sequence joins TRBV10-3 and TRBJ2-4; possibly TRBD1 for D (6 bases). V was clipped by 2 bases and J by 3 bases, with 11 bases between them. The CDR3 sequence is 15 residues long. The germline gives CDR1 ENHRY, CDR2 SYGVKD. CDR3 sequence (DNA): TGTGCCATCAGTGAGATGGGACACAACAAAAACATTCAGTACTTC. This gives the protein CAISEMGHNKNIQYF.

This sequence joins TRBV7-3 and TRBJ2-5; no firm D call. V was trimmed by 3 bases and J by 3 bases, leaving 8 bases between them. This CDR3 is built from 13 residues. The germline CDR1 and CDR2 sequences are SGHTA and FQGTGA. The CDR3, as DNA: TGTGCCAGCAGCTTCGGAGCAAAAGAGACCCAGTACTTC. This sequence encodes CASSFGAKETQYF.

In its sample, this clonotype was seen a few times. The CDR3 region has the DNA TGCGCCAGCAGCCAAGAGCGGAGTCCATACTACGAGCAGTACTTC. It yields the protein CASSQERSPYYEQYF. This sequence joins TRBV4-3 and TRBJ2-7; D gene uncertain. This CDR3 region has 15 residues. Germline-derived CDR1 and CDR2 are LGHNA and YSLEER. V lost 0 bases and J 3 bases, leaving 12 bases between the germline ends.